Below are 32 T cell receptor beta chains sequenced from a single sample in a study of blood T cell repertoires in COVID-19. Assay: immunoSEQ multiplex PCR; the TCRdb copy retains only in-frame clones and omits some. The data show a few hundred thousand clones, 65% to 90% seen once. Material: PBMCs or T cells enriched from blood (not recorded which). All receptors derive from a woman aged 25 to 39 who had been exposed to COVID-19.

The CDR3 sequence: CTSSQGGQGHSNQPQHF. CDR3 coding DNA: TGCACCAGCAGCCAAGGGGGACAGGGCCATAGCAATCAGCCCCAGCATTTT. This chain joins TRBV1 and TRBJ1-5; the D call of TRBD1 is as the table states it, not checked on the DNA. TRBV1 is marked as a pseudogene. The CDR3 has 17 amino acids.

The V gene is TRBV27, the J gene TRBJ2-2; D is unclear. V lost 5 bases, J lost 5 bases, and 9 bases lay in between. The length of the CDR3 is 13 residues. Germline values: CDR1 MNHEY, CDR2 SMNVEV (reference sequence). The CDR3: CASSRLDTGELFF. CDR3 nucleotide sequence: TGTGCCAGCAGTAGACTGGATACCGGGGAGCTGTTTTTT.

This sequence joins TRBV9 and TRBJ2-2; 10 bases fit TRBD2. CDR1 and CDR2 (germline): SGDLS, YYNGEE. The CDR3 totals 14 residues. Unmatched junction bases numbered 8, after V lost 10 bases and J lost 5 bases. The CDR3 nucleotides are TGTGCCTCGAGCAGCGGGGGGGCGACCGGGGAGCTGTTTTTT. As protein: CASSSGGATGELFF.

The chain links TRBV6-5 to TRBJ2-1, with 8 positions matching TRBD1. Germline V CDR1 and CDR2: MNHEY, SVGAGI. Unmatched junction bases numbered 5, after V lost 10 bases and J lost 3 bases. The length of the CDR3 is 13 residues. The CDR3 protein is CATWTGNYNEQFF. The CDR3 bases are TGTGCCACCTGGACAGGGAACTACAATGAGCAGTTCTTC.

This chain joins TRBV18 and TRBJ1-2, with 7 bases matching TRBD1. This CDR3 region has 16 residues. Per the germline V gene, CDR1 is KGHSH and CDR2 is LQKENI. V trimming: 5 bases; J trimming: 2 bases; junction bases outside the gene matches: 11. The DNA for the CDR3 is TGTGCCAGCTCAGACACACAGGGGATGGTAAACTATGGCTACACCTTC. Translation gives CASSDTQGMVNYGYTF.

The rearrangement uses TRBV29-1 and TRBJ2-3, with 8 nucleotides matching TRBD2. V lost 4 bases, J lost 2 bases, and 11 bases stayed unmatched. Germline CDR1 reads SQVTM; CDR2 reads ANQGSEA. The CDR3 is 16 amino acids. DNA for the CDR3: TGCAGCGTTGGATCAGCGACACTAGCGGTCACAGATACGCAGTATTTT. Residues: CSVGSATLAVTDTQYF.

The chain combines TRBV30 with TRBJ2-2; a possible D gene is TRBD2 (6 bases). This CDR3 contains 15 residues. V dropped 2 bases and J dropped 5 bases, with 15 bases sitting between them. Germline V CDR1 and CDR2: GTSNPN, SVGIG (reference sequence). CDR3 loop: CAWSLDSRGTGELFF. As DNA, the CDR3 is TGTGCCTGGAGTCTTGATAGTCGGGGGACCGGGGAGCTGTTTTTT.

J is TRBJ2-3 and V is TRBV7-6; D is unresolved. Germline V gene data show CDR1 as SGHVS and CDR2 as FNYEAQ. This CDR3 spans 14 amino acids. The V end was cut by 5 bases, the J end by 4 bases, with 13 bases between. For the CDR3, the DNA is TGTGCCAGCAGCCGAACTTCTCCCCCAGATACGCAGTATTTT. This translates into CASSRTSPPDTQYF.

The chain is built from TRBV19 and TRBJ1-5, with 7 bases identical to TRBD1. The junction had 5 bases not matched to a gene; V was cut back by 6 bases and J by 0 bases. CDR3 length: 15 amino acids. The V gene's germline CDR1 is LNHDA and CDR2 SQIVND (reference sequence). CDR3: CASRDRHYSNQPQHF. CDR3 nucleotides: TGTGCCAGTAGGGACAGGCACTATAGCAATCAGCCCCAGCATTTT.

CDR3 nucleotide sequence: TGTGCTAGTGTCTCGGTAGGGCGAGCAGGGGGCTACAATGAGCAGTTCTTC. Protein: CASVSVGRAGGYNEQFF. The V call is TRBV12-5, the J call TRBJ2-1, with 7 bases matching TRBD1. The CDR3 extends over 17 amino acids. V lost 7 bases to trimming and J lost 3 bases; unmatched junction nucleotides: 15. The germline V gene has CDR1 LGHNT and CDR2 FRNRAP.

The gene calls are TRBV2 and TRBJ1-1, with 8 nucleotides matching TRBD1. Trimming removed 10 bases from V and 3 bases from J; junction bases left unmatched: 10. The CDR3 is 14 residues long. Germline CDR1 SNHLY, CDR2 FYNNEI. The CDR3 sequence: CAIDRGFLDTEAFF. As DNA, the CDR3 is TGTGCCATCGACAGGGGATTTTTGGACACTGAAGCTTTCTTT.

The V gene is TRBV5-1, the J gene TRBJ2-3; 9 positions agree with TRBD2. The length of the CDR3 is 17 residues. The V segment lost 1 base and the J segment 2 bases; nucleotides outside the gene matches: 8. Germline values: CDR1 SGHRS, CDR2 YFSETQ. The CDR3 sequence is CASSLRMAGGTTDTQYF. CDR3 bases: TGCGCCAGCAGCTTGAGAATGGCGGGGGGGACCACAGATACGCAGTATTTT.

The J gene is TRBJ2-7, the V gene TRBV11-2; 7 nucleotides agree with TRBD1. Germline CDR1 and CDR2: SGHAT and FQNNGV. The CDR3 spans 15 residues. V lost 5 bases, J lost 0 bases, and 7 bases stayed unmatched. The CDR3 coding sequence is TGTGCCAGCAGCACTCAGACAGGGACCTCCTACGAGCAGTACTTC. As protein: CASSTQTGTSYEQYF. Complete variable domain (other parts from reference TRBV11-2 and TRBJ2-7): EAGVAQSPRYKIIEKRQSVAFWCNPISGHATLYWYQQILGQGPKLLIQFQNNGVVDDSQLPKDRFSAERLKGVDSTLKIQPAKLEDSAVYLCASSTQTGTSYEQYFGPGTRLTVT.

Within the sample, this clone is medium-sized. The chain carries TRBV28 and TRBJ1-4; 8 bases map to TRBD1. The CDR3 is 17 residues long. CDR1 and CDR2 (germline): MDHEN, SYDVKM. Unmatched junction bases numbered 8, after V lost 5 bases and J lost 0 bases. The CDR3 DNA reads TGTGCCAGCAGTCCCACAGGACAGGGTGCAACTAATGAAAAACTGTTTTTT. Protein: CASSPTGQGATNEKLFF.

The chain recombines TRBV3-1 (or the pseudogene TRBV3-2) with TRBJ2-3, with 9 bases lining up with TRBD2. Per germline, CDR1 LGHDT and CDR2 YNNKEL (reference sequence). V dropped 1 base and J dropped 1; count of bases not matched to a gene: 3. The CDR3 totals 16 residues. The CDR3 is CASSQGGGVRTDTQYF. CDR3 nucleotides: TGTGCCAGCAGCCAAGGCGGGGGGGTTCGCACAGATACGCAGTATTTT.

The chain uses TRBV27 and TRBJ2-1; 7 bases are shared with TRBD1. Germline V gives CDR1 MNHEY, CDR2 SMNVEV (reference sequence). V was pared by 6 bases and J by 5 bases, with 10 bases of the junction left unmatched. The CDR3 contains 15 residues. CDR3 DNA sequence: TGTGCCAGCAGGGCCAGACAGGGAACCAACAATGAGCAGTTCTTC. The encoded protein is CASRARQGTNNEQFF.

The chain employs TRBV4-1 and TRBJ2-2; possibly TRBD1 for D (6 bases). V lost 0 bases and J 1 base, leaving 21 bases between the germline ends. The CDR3 has 20 amino acids. The germline V gene has CDR1 MGHRA and CDR2 YSYEKL. The CDR3 region is CASSQEPQDSGTVNTGELFF. CDR3 coding DNA: TGCGCCAGCAGCCAAGAACCCCAGGACAGCGGAACCGTGAACACCGGGGAGCTGTTTTTT.

This chain links TRBV19 with TRBJ2-7; the match to TRBD1 covers 9 bases. Per the germline V gene, CDR1 is LNHDA and CDR2 is SQIVND (reference sequence). The CDR3 contains 15 residues. V lost 4 bases to trimming and J lost 1 base; unmatched junction nucleotides: 5. The CDR3, as DNA: TGTGCCAGTAGTACAACAGGGGGCTATTCCTACGAGCAGTACTTC. Translation: CASSTTGGYSYEQYF.

This clone was detected a few times. The chain couples TRBV6-5 to TRBJ1-6; 7 bases are shared with TRBD1. CDR1 is MNHEY and CDR2 is SVGAGI in the germline V gene. The CDR3 is made up of 14 amino acids. After removal of 7 bases from V and 7 bases from J, the junction contained 7 bases not matched to a gene. The CDR3 bases are TGTGCCAGCACAAAGACAGGGCGAAATTCACCCCTCCACTTT. Encoded protein: CASTKTGRNSPLHF.

The rearrangement joins TRBV27 to TRBJ1-6; TRBD1 agrees at 9 bases. Per germline, CDR1 MNHEY and CDR2 SMNVEV (reference sequence). The CDR3 is 17 residues long. The junction had 8 bases not matched to a gene; V was cut back by 5 bases and J by 3 bases. The CDR3 loop is CASSTQGAPLYNSPLHF. The CDR3 DNA reads as TGTGCCAGCAGTACACAGGGGGCGCCCCTCTATAATTCACCCCTCCACTTT.

The chain carries TRBV5-6 and TRBJ2-1; TRBD1 might be the D (6 bases). CDR1 and CDR2 from the germline V gene are SGHDT and YYEEEE. Deletions cut 6 bases from V and 4 bases from J, with 14 bases between. The CDR3 is 14 residues long. CDR3 bases: TGTGCCAGCACCAACTTCAGGGGTTACAATGAGCAGTTCTTC. Translated: CASTNFRGYNEQFF.

This clone was seen only a few times. The V call is TRBV7-2, the J call TRBJ2-7; D might be TRBD2 (6 bases). Germline CDR1 reads SGHTA; CDR2 reads FQGNSA. This CDR3 contains 14 residues. V was cut by 5 bases and J by 11 bases, with 22 bases left in between. The CDR3 sequence: CASSPLALAREEYF. In DNA form, the CDR3 reads TGTGCCAGCAGCCCTCTTGCCCTAGCCAGGGAGGAGTACTTC.

This clone has more than one count but fewer than ten. V is TRBV7-3 and J is TRBJ2-3; TRBD1 is a possible D gene (6 bases). V was trimmed by 5 bases and J by 0 bases, leaving 15 bases between them. Germline CDR1 reads SGHTA; CDR2 reads FQGTGA. CDR3 length equals 16 residues. CDR3 in DNA: TGTGCCAGCAGCCCTACCAGGGGATCTAGCACAGATACGCAGTATTTT. As protein: CASSPTRGSSTDTQYF.

The chain has TRBV6-5 and TRBJ1-4; a possible D gene is TRBD1 (5 bases). V was shortened by 10 bases and J by 3 bases, with 12 bases between the two germline ends. Germline V gene sequence: CDR1 MNHEY, CDR2 SVGAGI. The CDR3 runs to 13 residues. The chain's CDR3 is CATEGVSNEKLFF. The CDR3 DNA sequence: TGTGCCACCGAAGGGGTCTCTAATGAAAAACTGTTTTTT.

The CDR3 nucleotides read TGTGCCAGCAGAAGCACCAAAAACATTCAGTACTTC. Its translation: CASRSTKNIQYF. The chain employs TRBV11-2 and TRBJ2-4; D is uncertain. The V end was cut by 6 bases, the J end by 2 bases, with 5 bases between. From germline, CDR1 is SGHAT and CDR2 FQNNGV. The CDR3 sequence is 12 residues long.

The chain couples TRBV5-1 to TRBJ2-3; a weak D match, TRBD1 (6 bases). The CDR3 is 15 residues long. Germline assignment: CDR1 SGHRS and CDR2 YFSETQ. Trimming shortened V by 0 bases and J by 1 base, and 9 bases separated the two germline ends. The CDR3 sequence is CASSLAGQRTDTQYF. The CDR3 region has the DNA TGCGCCAGCAGCTTGGCGGGACAACGCACAGATACGCAGTATTTT.

The V gene is TRBV29-1, the J gene TRBJ1-1; D is unclear. Trimming removed 6 bases at V and 0 bases at J, with 14 bases between. The CDR3 contains 14 residues. Germline V gene lookup returns CDR1 SQVTM and CDR2 ANQGSEA. The CDR3 sequence is CSVGKRDVNTEAFF. CDR3 nucleotide sequence: TGCAGCGTCGGAAAGCGAGATGTGAACACTGAAGCTTTCTTT.

The V gene is TRBV30, the J gene TRBJ1-6; the match to TRBD1 covers 7 bases. Trimming removed 1 base from V and 6 bases from J; junction bases left unmatched: 3. The germline CDR1 and CDR2 sequences are GTSNPN and SVGIG (reference sequence). The length of the CDR3 is 14 residues. CDR3 region: CAWSGQGPNSPLHF. CDR3 bases: TGTGCCTGGAGTGGACAGGGCCCTAATTCACCCCTCCACTTT.

CDR3 sequence reads: CASSEHRNTEAFF. The CDR3 DNA follows: TGTGCCAGCAGTGAGCACAGGAACACTGAAGCTTTCTTT. V usage is TRBV6-1 and J usage is TRBJ1-1; D ambiguous. Trimming pared 3 bases from V and 1 base from J, leaving 6 bases between. The CDR3 is 13 amino acids. CDR1 is MNHNS, CDR2 SASEGT, per germline.

This chain links TRBV6-5 with TRBJ2-2, with 9 bases lining up with TRBD1. The CDR3 contains 14 residues. CDR1 MNHEY and CDR2 SVGAGI come from the germline V gene. J was trimmed by 4 bases and V by 6 bases; bases with no gene match: 3. This chain's CDR3 is CASSYRGRTGELFF. CDR3 nucleotides: TGTGCCAGCAGCTACAGGGGGCGCACCGGGGAGCTGTTTTTT.

The chain has TRBV11-2 and TRBJ2-1; 8 bases are a match to TRBD2. Germline trimming cut 4 bases from V and 8 bases from J; bases unmatched to any gene: 16. CDR1 SGHAT and CDR2 FQNNGV come from the germline V gene. The CDR3 consists of 17 residues. The CDR3 loop is CASSSDEYGTRSHEQFF. As DNA, the CDR3 is TGTGCCAGCAGCTCAGATGAGTACGGGACTAGAAGTCATGAGCAGTTCTTC.

Here the CDR3 DNA reads TGTGCCAGCAGCGTTGAGGGGCGGGGGTCCTACAATGAGCAGTTCTTC. Its translation is CASSVEGRGSYNEQFF. J is TRBJ2-1 and V is TRBV9; 7 bases match TRBD2. After removal of 2 bases from V and 1 base from J, the junction contained 6 bases not matched to a gene. Germline V gene data show CDR1 as SGDLS and CDR2 as YYNGEE. The CDR3 spans 16 residues.